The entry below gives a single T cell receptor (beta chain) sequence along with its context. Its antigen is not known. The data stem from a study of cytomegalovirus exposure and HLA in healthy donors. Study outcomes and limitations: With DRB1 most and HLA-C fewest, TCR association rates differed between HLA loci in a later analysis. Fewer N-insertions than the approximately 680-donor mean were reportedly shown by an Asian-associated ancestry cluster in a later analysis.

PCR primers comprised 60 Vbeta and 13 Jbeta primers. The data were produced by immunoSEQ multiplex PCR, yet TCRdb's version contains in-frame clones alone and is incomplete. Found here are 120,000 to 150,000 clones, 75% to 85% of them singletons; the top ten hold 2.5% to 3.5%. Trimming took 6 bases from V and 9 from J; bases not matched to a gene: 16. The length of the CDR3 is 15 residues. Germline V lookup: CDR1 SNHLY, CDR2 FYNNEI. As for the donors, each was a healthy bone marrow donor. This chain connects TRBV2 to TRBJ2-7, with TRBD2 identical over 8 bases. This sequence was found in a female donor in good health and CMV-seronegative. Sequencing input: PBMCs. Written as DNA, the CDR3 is TGTGCCAGCAGGGCAACAGGACTAGCCTACGAAGGGCAGTACTTC. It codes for CASRATGLAYEGQYF.